These 27 T cell receptor beta chains were all obtained from the same sample, sequenced in a study of Ad26.COV2.S vaccination and SARS-CoV-2 variants. TCRdb's table, derived via immunoSEQ multiplex PCR, lists solely in-frame clones and lacks some. Counted here are 400,000 or so clones, 88% occurring once; the ten biggest clones make up under 4%. As to treatment: roughly 20 received Ad26.COV2.S at low or high dose, single or two shots; roughly 5 received placebo; per-sample allocation not given. After the first vaccine or placebo injection, samples were drawn on day 63. The sequencing used peripheral blood, collected in a trial of Ad26.COV2.S vaccine versus placebo. These TCRs come from a person between 18 and 65 years old who received the Ad26.COV2.S COVID-19 vaccine or a placebo.

The chain uses TRBV6-2 or TRBV6-3 and TRBJ1-1; D may be TRBD1 (6 bases). From germline, CDR1 is MNHEY and CDR2 SVGEGT. This CDR3 has 14 residues. V was trimmed by 4 bases and J by 1 base, leaving 10 bases between them. Written as DNA, the CDR3 is TGTGCCAGCAGTTCACAGGGTGGGAACACTGAAGCTTTCTTT. The encoded protein is CASSSQGGNTEAFF.

Of note for this clone: At one of its ends the junction is not consistent with the germline gene, which may arise from a read error. The chain has TRBV14 and TRBJ2-5; D gene uncertain. The germline gives CDR1 SGHDN, CDR2 FVKESK. CDR3 length: 12 amino acids. The CDR3 loop is CASSQGLSAWDF. As DNA, the CDR3 is TGTGCCAGCAGCCAAGGCTTGTCTGCCTGGGACTTC.

Concerning this clone itself: Other DNA sequences of this sample code for an identical CDR3. The chain has TRBV19 and TRBJ1-1; no clear D gene. Germline CDR1 and CDR2: LNHDA and SQIVND (reference sequence). The germline V and J ends were trimmed by 3 bases and 1 base, with 6 bases remaining between them. This CDR3 is 13 amino acids long. In DNA, the CDR3 is TGTGCCAGTAGTATTACGACGAACACTGAAGCTTTCTTT. Translation: CASSITTNTEAFF.

The chain is built from TRBV29-1 and TRBJ1-1, with D uncertain. The CDR3 is 11 amino acids. Trimming stripped 8 bases from V and 3 bases from J, with 10 bases between. Germline lookup yields CDR1 SQVTM and CDR2 ANQGSEA. The CDR3 DNA is TGCAGCTCCCGGCTGCACACTGAAGCTTTCTTT. Translation gives CSSRLHTEAFF.

V and J are TRBV2 and TRBJ2-1, with TRBD2 identical over 12 bases. The V segment lost 8 bases and the J segment 6 bases; nucleotides outside the gene matches: 2. This CDR3 has 13 amino acids. Germline loops: CDR1 SNHLY, CDR2 FYNNEI. DNA for the CDR3: TGTGCCAGCGGGACTAGCGGGCGCAATGAGCAGTTCTTC. Its protein product is CASGTSGRNEQFF.

This clone was observed a single time. This chain uses TRBV11-2 with TRBJ2-7; D is uncertain. Between the trimmed V and J ends, which lost 0 bases and 0 bases, there was a span of 9 bases. The CDR3 has 15 residues. Germline CDR1 and CDR2: SGHAT and FQNNGV. The CDR3 protein is CASSLDRLSSYEQYF. CDR3 bases: TGTGCCAGCAGCTTAGACAGGCTAAGCTCCTACGAGCAGTACTTC.

This clone was found a few times. The V and J genes are TRBV12-3 or TRBV12-4 and TRBJ1-1; D remains ambiguous. V was shortened by 6 bases and J by 0 bases, with 5 bases between the two germline ends. The CDR3 totals 12 residues. This CDR3 reads CASSPMNTEAFF. The CDR3 DNA reads TGTGCCAGCAGCCCCATGAACACTGAAGCTTTCTTT.

The gene calls are TRBV6-1 and TRBJ2-3; 7 nucleotides match TRBD2. Trimming at V came to 2 bases and at J to 2 bases, leaving 4 bases not matched to a gene. This CDR3 comprises 15 residues. CDR1 is MNHNS and CDR2 is SASEGT in the germline V gene. The DNA for the CDR3 is TGTGCCAGCAGTGAATCAGGGACTAACACAGATACGCAGTATTTT. Encoded protein: CASSESGTNTDTQYF.

This clone was counted once. V usage is TRBV5-1 and J usage is TRBJ1-1; 8 bases fit TRBD1. CDR1 and CDR2 (germline): SGHRS, YFSETQ. After removal of 4 bases from V and 3 bases from J, the junction contained 11 bases not matched to a gene. The CDR3 loop spans 16 amino acids. The CDR3 loop is CASSPGQGSADTEAFF. The CDR3 DNA sequence: TGCGCCAGCAGCCCCGGACAGGGTAGTGCGGACACTGAAGCTTTCTTT. Full variable domain (missing parts from reference TRBV5-1 and TRBJ1-1): KAGVTQTPRYLIKTRGQQVTLSCSPISGHRSVSWYQQTPGQGLQFLFEYFSETQRNKGNFPGRFSGRQFSNSRSEMNVSTLELGDSALYLCASSPGQGSADTEAFFGQGTRLTVV.

The gene calls are TRBV30 and TRBJ2-5; no reliable D call. CDR1 is GTSNPN, CDR2 SVGIG, per germline (reference sequence). The CDR3 consists of 13 residues. V was shortened by 2 bases and J by 5 bases, with 12 bases between the two germline ends. The CDR3 region has the DNA TGTGCCTGGAGTCCCAAGAAAGGGGAGACCCAGTACTTC. It encodes CAWSPKKGETQYF.

This chain links TRBV3-1 (or the pseudogene TRBV3-2) with TRBJ1-4; D uncertain. This CDR3 has 12 amino acids. V was trimmed by 4 bases and J by 8 bases, leaving 8 bases between them. Per germline, CDR1 LGHDT and CDR2 YNNKEL (reference sequence). CDR3 bases: TGTGCCAGCAGCCGGGGAGGGGAAAAACTGTTTTTT. Protein sequence: CASSRGGEKLFF.

This chain's CDR3 is CASSFPGGELFF. The CDR3 coding sequence is TGTGCCAGCAGCTTCCCCGGCGGGGAGCTGTTTTTT. The genes are TRBV11-3 and TRBJ2-2; D gene unclear. The CDR3 extends over 12 amino acids. CDR1 and CDR2 from the germline V gene are SGHNT and YENEEA. Trimming pared 3 bases from V and 7 bases from J, leaving 6 bases between.

The J gene is TRBJ2-5, the V gene TRBV7-6, with D possibly being TRBD2 (5 bases). CDR3 length: 18 residues. CDR1 SGHVS and CDR2 FNYEAQ come from the germline V gene. V lost 5 bases to trimming and J lost 4 bases, with 26 bases between them. The CDR3 DNA is TGTGCCAGCAGCCAATGGGGATCCCCGCCTTTGGCGGGAGAGACCCAGTACTTC. The encoded protein is CASSQWGSPPLAGETQYF.

This clone was counted many times. The chain recombines TRBV7-6 with TRBJ2-3; 8 nucleotides match TRBD2. The CDR3 has 16 amino acids. Germline V gene lookup returns CDR1 SGHVS and CDR2 FNYEAQ. The J segment lost 2 bases and the V segment lost 5 bases, leaving 9 bases of the junction unmatched. The CDR3 DNA reads TGTGCCAGCAGCGATTTAGCGGGGCGGACCACAGATACGCAGTATTTT. Its protein is CASSDLAGRTTDTQYF.

V gene TRBV30 combines with J gene TRBJ1-6; D is unresolved. Trimming stripped 0 bases from V and 2 bases from J, with 2 bases between. CDR3 size: 13 residues. CDR1 and CDR2 from the germline V gene are GTSNPN and SVGIG (reference sequence). CDR3 in DNA: TGTGCCTGGAGTGTCCCCTATAATTCACCCCTCCACTTT. It yields the protein CAWSVPYNSPLHF. The whole variable domain, remainder taken from reference TRBV30 and TRBJ1-6, is SQTIHQWPATLVQPVGSPLSLECTVEGTSNPNLYWYRQAAGRGLQLLFYSVGIGQISSEVPQNLSASRPQDRQFILSSKKLLLSDSGFYLCAWSVPYNSPLHFGNGTRLTVT.

The genes are TRBV5-1 and TRBJ1-1; D is ambiguous. V was cut by 2 bases and J by 0 bases, with 8 bases left in between. The CDR3 sequence is 14 residues long. Germline CDR1 reads SGHRS; CDR2 reads YFSETQ. In DNA, the CDR3 is TGCGCCAGCAGCTTTGGGTTATTGAACACTGAAGCTTTCTTT. Translated, it gives CASSFGLLNTEAFF. The full variable domain, its missing parts supplied by reference TRBV5-1 and TRBJ1-1, is KAGVTQTPRYLIKTRGQQVTLSCSPISGHRSVSWYQQTPGQGLQFLFEYFSETQRNKGNFPGRFSGRQFSNSRSEMNVSTLELGDSALYLCASSFGLLNTEAFFGQGTRLTVV.

The chain joins TRBV5-1 to TRBJ1-2, with D perhaps matching TRBD1 (6 bases). V was cut by 4 bases and J by 0 bases, with 13 bases left in between. The germline CDR1 and CDR2 sequences are SGHRS and YFSETQ. The CDR3 is made up of 15 amino acids. CDR3 DNA: TGCGCCAGCAGCACGTCGGGACAACCTAACTATGGCTACACCTTC. Its translation is CASSTSGQPNYGYTF. The full variable domain, completed using reference TRBV5-1 and TRBJ1-2, is KAGVTQTPRYLIKTRGQQVTLSCSPISGHRSVSWYQQTPGQGLQFLFEYFSETQRNKGNFPGRFSGRQFSNSRSEMNVSTLELGDSALYLCASSTSGQPNYGYTFGSGTRLTVV.

V and J are TRBV4-1 and TRBJ1-2; no reliable D call. Germline CDR1 and CDR2: MGHRA and YSYEKL. This CDR3 contains 14 residues. The V gene lost 1 base and the J gene lost 4 bases, with 10 bases spanning the gap. The CDR3 nucleotides are TGCGCCAGCAGCCAAGCCTCGGTGGGCTATGGCTACACCTTC. This encodes CASSQASVGYGYTF.

The J gene is TRBJ1-2, the V gene TRBV28; D unresolved. V gave up 5 bases and J gave up 6 bases, with 16 bases separating them. The CDR3 has 14 amino acids. Germline V CDR1 and CDR2: MDHEN, SYDVKM. The CDR3 coding sequence is TGTGCCAGCAGTCTTCAGACCTTCATGGATGGCTACACCTTC. As protein: CASSLQTFMDGYTF.

The chain employs TRBV19 and TRBJ2-2; 12 bases match TRBD1. The length of the CDR3 is 18 residues. V lost 4 bases and J lost 4; bases outside the gene matches: 10. Germline V gene sequence: CDR1 LNHDA, CDR2 SQIVND (reference sequence). For the CDR3, the DNA is TGTGCCAGTAGTAGTCCCGGGACAGGGGGCGCGATCACCGGGGAGCTGTTTTTT. This translates into CASSSPGTGGAITGELFF. The variable domain in full, completed from reference TRBV19 and TRBJ2-2, reads DGGITQSPKYLFRKEGQNVTLSCEQNLNHDAMYWYRQDPGQGLRLIYYSQIVNDFQKGDIAEGYSVSREKKESFPLTVTSAQKNPTAFYLCASSSPGTGGAITGELFFGEGSRLTVL.

Concerning this clone: Other DNA sequences within the sample encode an identical CDR3. The chain uses TRBV4-1 and TRBJ1-1, with D perhaps matching TRBD1 (6 bases). V was cut by 1 base and J by 4 bases, with 10 bases left in between. In germline, CDR1 is MGHRA, CDR2 YSYEKL. The CDR3 totals 14 residues. The CDR3 region is CASSQVGGGTEAFF. The CDR3 DNA is TGCGCCAGCAGCCAAGTTGGGGGCGGCACTGAAGCTTTCTTT.

The chain uses TRBV5-5 and TRBJ2-5; the D is unclear. Germline loops: CDR1 SGHKS, CDR2 YYEKEE (reference sequence). The V end was cut by 4 bases, the J end by 3 bases, with 25 bases between. CDR3 length: 18 residues. In DNA, the CDR3 is TGTGCCAGCAGCCTACCCCCCGAAAGGTCCCAAGAGGAAGAGACCCAGTACTTC. This sequence encodes CASSLPPERSQEEETQYF.

This chain connects TRBV11-2 to TRBJ2-2; TRBD2 matches at 13 bases. The V segment lost 6 bases and the J segment 7 bases; nucleotides outside the gene matches: 5. Looked up from germline, CDR1 is SGHAT and CDR2 is FQNNGV. The CDR3 runs 15 residues. In DNA, the CDR3 is TGTGCCAGCAGTCGACTAGCGGGGGGCGGCGGGGAGCTGTTTTTT. Translating gives CASSRLAGGGGELFF.

The chain employs TRBV6-1 and TRBJ1-2; 7 bases agree with TRBD1. The trim removed 2 bases at V and 3 bases at J, leaving 6 bases unmatched. CDR3 length: 15 residues. Germline V gene lookup returns CDR1 MNHNS and CDR2 SASEGT. CDR3 coding DNA: TGTGCCAGCAGTGAATCCACAGGGGAGGACTATGGCTACACCTTC. Translated, it gives CASSESTGEDYGYTF.

The chain combines TRBV4-3 with TRBJ2-1, with TRBD2 matching over 7 bases. The CDR3 totals 14 residues. V lost 3 bases, J lost 10 bases, and 9 bases stayed unmatched. Germline-derived CDR1 and CDR2 are LGHNA and YSLEER. CDR3 in DNA: TGCGCCAGCAGCCATATGAGGACTAGTTGGGAGCAGTTCTTC. Protein: CASSHMRTSWEQFF.

The gene calls are TRBV23-1 and TRBJ2-5, with 9 bases identical to TRBD1. TRBV23-1 is identified as an open reading frame with a role that is uncertain. The junction had 7 bases not matched to a gene; V was cut back by 2 bases and J by 0 bases. The CDR3 totals 17 residues. CDR3 nucleotide sequence: TGCGCCAGCAGTCAAGTGGGGACAGGGCCGTACCAAGAGACCCAGTACTTC. Its translation is CASSQVGTGPYQETQYF.

The chain has TRBV14 and TRBJ2-7, with unresolved D. Germline V gene sequence: CDR1 SGHDN, CDR2 FVKESK. The CDR3 covers 13 residues. V was pared by 3 bases and J by 2 bases, with 8 bases between. In nucleotides, the CDR3 is TGTGCCAGCAGCCAGCTAGGCCCCTACGAGCAGTACTTC. It translates to CASSQLGPYEQYF.